The text below deals with one T cell receptor beta chain. Its antigen remains unidentified. The data are from a study of T cell responses to AZD1222 COVID-19 vaccine. Study results and limitations: At baseline, just five to seven AZD1222 recipients tested seropositive. Spike-spanning, vaccine-associated CD4 TCRs were dominant at 160-218 and 743-854.

Trimming pared 1 base from V and 4 bases from J, leaving 12 bases between. The germline CDR1 and CDR2 sequences are KGHDR and SFDVKD. The CDR3 contains 16 residues. TCRdb's table, derived via immunoSEQ multiplex PCR, lists solely in-frame clones and lacks some. The sample yields under 95,000 clones, 80% to 90% seen once. This specimen was peripheral blood, taken on day 0 of AZD1222 vaccination. The source of this sequence is an adult in good health. This chain connects TRBV24-1 to TRBJ2-2; TRBD2 is a possible D gene (6 bases). CDR3 sequence: CATSDFTGRGTGELFF. Written as DNA, the CDR3 is TGTGCCACCAGTGATTTTACCGGGCGGGGCACCGGGGAGCTGTTTTTT.